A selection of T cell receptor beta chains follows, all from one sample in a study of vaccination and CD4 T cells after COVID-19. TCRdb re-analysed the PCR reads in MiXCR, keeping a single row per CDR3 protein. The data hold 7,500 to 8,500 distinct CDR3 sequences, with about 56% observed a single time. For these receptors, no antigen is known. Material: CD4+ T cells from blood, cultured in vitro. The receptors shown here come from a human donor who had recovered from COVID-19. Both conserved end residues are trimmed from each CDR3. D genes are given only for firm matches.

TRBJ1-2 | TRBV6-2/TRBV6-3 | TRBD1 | ASSYSELGQGIGGYT
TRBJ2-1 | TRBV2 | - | ASSDPQDRGIAGDEQF
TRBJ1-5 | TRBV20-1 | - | SARDQTHQPQH
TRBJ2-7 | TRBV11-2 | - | ASSPAGAPYEQY
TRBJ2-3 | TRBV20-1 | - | SARGVGTDTQY
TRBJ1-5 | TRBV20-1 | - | SAVQGTNQPQH
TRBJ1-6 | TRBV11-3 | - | ASSRTLSYNSPLH
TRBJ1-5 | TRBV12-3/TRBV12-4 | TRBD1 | ASSGRQGAQPQH
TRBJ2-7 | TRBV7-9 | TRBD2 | ASSPPGEGQY
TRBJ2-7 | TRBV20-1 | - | SASNSLYEQY
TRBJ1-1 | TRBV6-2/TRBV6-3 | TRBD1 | ASRGQMNTEAF
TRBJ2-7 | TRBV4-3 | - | ASSQDPAVAYEQY
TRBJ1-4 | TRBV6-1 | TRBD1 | ASTRQGGDEKLF
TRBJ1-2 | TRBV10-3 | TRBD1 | AIRDRGQGGYT
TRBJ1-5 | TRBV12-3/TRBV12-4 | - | ASSPPGGAFQPQH